The T cell receptor beta chain described here comes from a study of Graves' ophthalmopathy and Graves' hyperthyroidism. This clonotype was counted at least ten times. Its antigen remains unidentified. Trimming shortened V by 6 bases and J by 2 bases, and 16 bases separated the two germline ends. CDR3 length: 15 residues. Findings and limits, study-wide: The model predicted progression of ophthalmopathy with a sensitivity of 70% to 71%, and its specificity was about 72%. Discrimination between ophthalmopathy and stable hyperthyroidism by a 13-signature model showed about 89% sensitivity and 75% to 84% specificity. Blood also harbored most expanded thyroid clonotypes above 0.001 frequency.

As the template, RNA transcripts were used to amplify TCR beta CDR3 regions. The authors performed first-round RT-PCR with HTBI primers and then a second-round multiplex PCR. MiXCR was run by TCRdb on the multiplex PCR reads, yielding one entry per CDR3 protein. The sample carries some 160,000 distinct CDR3 sequences, 39% recorded once. With a duration under 3 months, ophthalmopathy in the donors showed moderate-to-severe activity, CAS ≥3 and NOSPECS ≥4. This rearrangement joins TRBV12-3 or TRBV12-4 to TRBJ1-1; no firm D call. This clonotype was sampled from a man in his thirties or forties with Graves' ophthalmopathy. Sequences were obtained from peripheral blood. This CDR3 is CASRTTRVLNTEAFF. Here the CDR3 DNA reads TGTGCCAGCAGGACTACGCGGGTACTAAACACTGAAGCTTTCTTT.